This record covers a single TCR beta chain. V lost 5 bases, J lost 7 bases, and 17 bases lay in between. Germline V CDR1 and CDR2: LGHNA, YNFKEQ. The CDR3 runs to 15 residues. How the authors handled the data: Nucleated cell counts were estimated from reference gene primer amplification. Here immunoSEQ multiplex PCR was the method, and the copy in TCRdb shows in-frame clones only, minus some. That table is the source of V, J and clone size, and D and trimming were worked out from the DNA. This sample has hundreds of thousands of clones; approximately 90% occur once, and the top ten carry 3%. These data belong to a study of blood T cell repertoires in COVID-19.

The rearrangement links TRBV4-2 to TRBJ2-2; maybe TRBD1 (6 bases). This receptor was obtained from a man aged 18 to 29 with active or convalescent COVID-19. Sequenced sample: peripheral blood. The CDR3 sequence: CASSTVQGLGGELFF. CDR3 nucleotide sequence: TGTGCCAGCAGCACCGTCCAGGGGCTCGGCGGGGAGCTGTTTTTT.